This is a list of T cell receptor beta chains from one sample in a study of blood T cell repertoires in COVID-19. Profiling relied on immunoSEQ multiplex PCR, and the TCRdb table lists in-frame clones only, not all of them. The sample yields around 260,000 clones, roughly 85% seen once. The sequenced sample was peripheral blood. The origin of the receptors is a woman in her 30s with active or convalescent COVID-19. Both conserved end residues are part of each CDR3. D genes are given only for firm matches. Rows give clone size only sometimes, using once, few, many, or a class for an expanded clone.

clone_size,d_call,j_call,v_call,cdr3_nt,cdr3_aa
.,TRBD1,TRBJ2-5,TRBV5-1,TGCGCCAGCAGCTTAGGGGGCGCGTCGACCCAGTACTTC,CASSLGGASTQYF
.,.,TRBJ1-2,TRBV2,TGTGCCAGCAGCCTCCCACAGGATTATGGCTACACCTTC,CASSLPQDYGYTF
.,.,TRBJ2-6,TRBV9,TGTGCCAGCAGCGTAGGGGCGGACTTGGCCAACGTCCTGACTTTC,CASSVGADLANVLTF
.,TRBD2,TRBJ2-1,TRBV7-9,TGTGCCAGCAGCTTAGTCCAGCGGGAGCGCAATGAGCAGTTCTTC,CASSLVQRERNEQFF
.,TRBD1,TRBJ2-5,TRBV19,TGTGCCAGTAGTCCGACAGGGGGCCAGGAGACCCAGTACTTC,CASSPTGGQETQYF
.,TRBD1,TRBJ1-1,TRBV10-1,TGCGCCAGCAGTCTAGGCACGCTTAGGATCCCGGGACAGGTGAACACTGAAGCTTTCTTT,CASSLGTLRIPGQVNTEAFF
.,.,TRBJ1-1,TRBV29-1,TGCAGCGTTGAATACGGACACCGGAACACTGAAGCTTTCTTT,CSVEYGHRNTEAFF
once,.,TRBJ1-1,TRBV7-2,TGTGCCAGCAGCCCCAACAGGAACACTGAAGCTTTCTTT,CASSPNRNTEAFF
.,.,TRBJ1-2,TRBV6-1,TGTGCCAGCAGTGACGGAAGACAGTTAACAACAGTACCCACCTATGGCTACACCTTC,CASSDGRQLTTVPTYGYTF
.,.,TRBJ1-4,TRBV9,TGTGCCAGCAGCGGAACCTCAGGGGAGGGTAATGAAAAACTGTTTTTT,CASSGTSGEGNEKLFF
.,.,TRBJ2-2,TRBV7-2,TGTGCCAGCAGCTTAGGCCAGCCTAGTCACACCGGGGAGCTGTTTTTT,CASSLGQPSHTGELFF
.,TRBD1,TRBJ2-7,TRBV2,TGTGCCAGCAGCGAGGGGGCCTCCTACGAGCAGTACTTC,CASSEGASYEQYF
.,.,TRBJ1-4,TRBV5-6,TGTGCCAGCAGCTCCCCAGAGGGGAGGGAAGAAAAACTGTTTTTT,CASSSPEGREEKLFF
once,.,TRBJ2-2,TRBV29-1,TGCAGCGTTTCACAGGTCCCCGGGGAGCTGTTTTTT,CSVSQVPGELFF
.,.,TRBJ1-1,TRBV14,TGTGCCAGCAGCCACCGCCCACTTACAGGGTCCACTGAAGCTTTCTTT,CASSHRPLTGSTEAFF
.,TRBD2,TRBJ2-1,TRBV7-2,TGTGCCAGCAGCTCAAGGACTAGCGGGGGGGCCAGGGAAGGGTTCTTC,CASSSRTSGGAREGFF
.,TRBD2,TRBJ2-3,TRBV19,TGTGCCAGTAGTACCGGGACTAGGCCAGATACGCAGTATTTT,CASSTGTRPDTQYF
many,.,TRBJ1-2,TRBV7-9,TGTGCCAGCAGCCTTGGGGGAGGGCAATCGTCTAGCTACACCTTC,CASSLGGGQSSSYTF
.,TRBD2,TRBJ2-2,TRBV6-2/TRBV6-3,TGTGCCAGCAGTTACCCGAGGACTAGCGGGGGATCCGGGGAGCTGTTTTTT,CASSYPRTSGGSGELFF
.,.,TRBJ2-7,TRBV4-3,TGCGCCAGCAGCCAAGCTGGCCAGGGCTACGAGCAGTACTTC,CASSQAGQGYEQYF
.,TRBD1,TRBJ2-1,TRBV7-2,TGTGCCAGCAGCTTAACAGGGGGCTCCTACAATGAGCAGTTCTTC,CASSLTGGSYNEQFF
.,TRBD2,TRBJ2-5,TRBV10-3,TGTGCCATCAGTGTTCCTGGGGGGGATACCCAGTACTTC,CAISVPGGDTQYF
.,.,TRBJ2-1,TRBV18,TGTGCCAGCTCACCTGGAGTAGGGGATGAGCAGTTCTTC,CASSPGVGDEQFF
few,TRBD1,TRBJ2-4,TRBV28,TGTGCCAGCAGTACCCCGGGACAGCTGATAAACATTCAGTACTTC,CASSTPGQLINIQYF
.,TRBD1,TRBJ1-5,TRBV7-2,TGTGCCAGCAGCTTAGAGGGACAGAGCAATCAGCCCCAGCATTTT,CASSLEGQSNQPQHF
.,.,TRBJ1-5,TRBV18,TGTGCCAGCTCACCACAGGGGCGAGATCAGCCCCAGCATTTT,CASSPQGRDQPQHF
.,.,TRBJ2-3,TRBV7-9,TGTGCCAGCAGCTTGGCAAACACAGATACGCAGTATTTT,CASSLANTDTQYF